This paragraph covers one TCR beta chain sequence. The data were obtained in a study of T cell changes during pregnancy in multiple sclerosis. The CDR3 runs to 13 residues. Trimming removed 6 bases from V and 2 bases from J; junction bases left unmatched: 5. Germline assignment: CDR1 SQVTM and CDR2 ANQGSEA. The method was immunoSEQ multiplex PCR; TCRdb's version includes in-frame clones alone and lacks a portion of them. The repertoire holds around 88,000 clones, about 89% seen once, with roughly 2.5% in the top ten. The source of this sequence is a female donor with multiple sclerosis, enrolled in a pregnancy study. The rearrangement joins TRBV29-1 to TRBJ1-2; TRBD1 matches 8 bases. The material was peripheral blood, obtained in the first trimester of pregnancy. CDR3 residues: CSVRGQENYGYTF. DNA for the CDR3: TGCAGCGTGAGGGGACAGGAGAACTATGGCTACACCTTC.